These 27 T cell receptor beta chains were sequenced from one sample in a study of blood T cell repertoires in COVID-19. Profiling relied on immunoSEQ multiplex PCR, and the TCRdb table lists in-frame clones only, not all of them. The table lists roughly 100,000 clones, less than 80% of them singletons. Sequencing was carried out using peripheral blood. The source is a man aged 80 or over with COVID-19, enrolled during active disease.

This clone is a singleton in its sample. In nucleotides, the CDR3 is TGTGCCGGGTCCTCTGGCGGAGTCCCCTACGAGCAGTACTTC. As protein: CAGSSGGVPYEQYF. This chain joins TRBV6-5 and TRBJ2-7; D gene unclear. The CDR3 extends over 14 amino acids. Trimming took off 11 bases at V and 2 bases at J, with 19 bases between the two ends. Germline CDR1 is MNHEY and CDR2 is SVGAGI.

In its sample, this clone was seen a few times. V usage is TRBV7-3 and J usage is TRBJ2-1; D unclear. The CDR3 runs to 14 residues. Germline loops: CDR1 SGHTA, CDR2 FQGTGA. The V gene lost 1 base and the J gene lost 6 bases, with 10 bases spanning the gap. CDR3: CASSLSLEINEQFF. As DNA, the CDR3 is TGTGCCAGCAGCTTAAGTCTAGAAATCAATGAGCAGTTCTTC. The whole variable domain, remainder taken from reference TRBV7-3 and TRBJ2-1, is GAGVSQTPSNKVTEKGKYVELRCDPISGHTALYWYRQSLGQGPEFLIYFQGTGAADDSGLPNDRFFAVRPEGSVSTLKIQRTERGDSAVYLCASSLSLEINEQFFGPGTRLTVL.

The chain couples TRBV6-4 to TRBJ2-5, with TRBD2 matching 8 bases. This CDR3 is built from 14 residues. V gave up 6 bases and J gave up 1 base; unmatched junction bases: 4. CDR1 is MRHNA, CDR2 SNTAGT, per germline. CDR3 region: CASSPTSGQETQYF. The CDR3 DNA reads TGTGCCAGCAGCCCAACTAGCGGCCAAGAGACCCAGTACTTC.

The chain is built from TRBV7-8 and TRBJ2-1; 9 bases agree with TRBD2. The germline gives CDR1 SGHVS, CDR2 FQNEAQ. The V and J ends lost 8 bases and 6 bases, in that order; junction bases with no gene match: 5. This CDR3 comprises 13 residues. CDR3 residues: CASLIAGANEQFF. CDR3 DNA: TGTGCCAGCCTTATAGCGGGAGCCAATGAGCAGTTCTTC.

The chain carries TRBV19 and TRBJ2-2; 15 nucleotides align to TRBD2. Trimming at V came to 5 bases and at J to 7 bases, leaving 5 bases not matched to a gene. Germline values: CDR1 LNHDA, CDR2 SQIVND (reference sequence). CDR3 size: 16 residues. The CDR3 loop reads CASSLGTSGRIGELFF. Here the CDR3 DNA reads TGTGCCAGTAGTCTTGGGACTAGCGGGAGGATCGGGGAGCTGTTTTTT.

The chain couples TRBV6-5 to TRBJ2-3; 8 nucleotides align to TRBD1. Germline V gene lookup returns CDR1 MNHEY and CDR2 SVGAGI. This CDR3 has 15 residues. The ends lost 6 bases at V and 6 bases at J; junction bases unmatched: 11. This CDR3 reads CASSWTRQGADTQYF. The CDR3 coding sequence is TGTGCCAGCAGCTGGACAAGGCAGGGGGCGGATACGCAGTATTTT.

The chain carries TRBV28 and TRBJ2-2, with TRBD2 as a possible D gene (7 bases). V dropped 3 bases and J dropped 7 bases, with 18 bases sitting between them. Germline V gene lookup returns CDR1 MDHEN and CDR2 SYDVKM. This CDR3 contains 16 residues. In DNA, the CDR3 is TGTGCCAGCAGTTTGGGAAAAGGGGGGGCGGACGGGGAGCTGTTTTTT. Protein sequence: CASSLGKGGADGELFF.

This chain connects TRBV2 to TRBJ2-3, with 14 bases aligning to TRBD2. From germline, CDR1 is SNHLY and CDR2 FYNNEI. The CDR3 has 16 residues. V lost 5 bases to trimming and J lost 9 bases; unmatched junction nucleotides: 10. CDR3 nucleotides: TGTGCCAGCAGTCCCAGGGGACTAGCGGGAGAGGTAACGCAGTATTTT. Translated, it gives CASSPRGLAGEVTQYF.

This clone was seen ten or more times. CDR3 sequence reads: CASSVGLKAYNEQFF. The DNA of the CDR3 is TGTGCCAGCAGTGTAGGACTAAAAGCCTACAATGAGCAGTTCTTC. The chain uses TRBV28 and TRBJ2-1; D may be TRBD2 (6 bases). The CDR3 consists of 15 residues. Trimming removed 5 bases from V and 2 bases from J, with 13 bases in between. CDR1 and CDR2 from the germline V gene are MDHEN and SYDVKM.

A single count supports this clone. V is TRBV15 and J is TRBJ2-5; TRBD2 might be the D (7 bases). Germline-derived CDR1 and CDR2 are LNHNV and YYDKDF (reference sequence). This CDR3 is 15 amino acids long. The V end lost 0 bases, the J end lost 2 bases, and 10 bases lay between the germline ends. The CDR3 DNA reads TGTGCCACCAGCAGAGAGGGAGGGGGGCAAGAGACCCAGTACTTC. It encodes CATSREGGGQETQYF.

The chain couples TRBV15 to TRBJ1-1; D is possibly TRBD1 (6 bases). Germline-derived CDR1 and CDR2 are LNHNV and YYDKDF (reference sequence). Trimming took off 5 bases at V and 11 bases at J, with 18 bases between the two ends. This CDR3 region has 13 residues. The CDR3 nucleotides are TGTGCCACCAGCCCAACAGGGTTTCTTTCTGCTTTCTTT. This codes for CATSPTGFLSAFF.

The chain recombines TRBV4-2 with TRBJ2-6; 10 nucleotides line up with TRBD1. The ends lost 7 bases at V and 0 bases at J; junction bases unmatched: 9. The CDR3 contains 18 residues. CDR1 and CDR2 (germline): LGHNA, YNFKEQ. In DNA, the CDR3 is TGTGCCAGCACCGGGACAGGGGCAGTCCGCTCTGGGGCCAACGTCCTGACTTTC. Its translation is CASTGTGAVRSGANVLTF.

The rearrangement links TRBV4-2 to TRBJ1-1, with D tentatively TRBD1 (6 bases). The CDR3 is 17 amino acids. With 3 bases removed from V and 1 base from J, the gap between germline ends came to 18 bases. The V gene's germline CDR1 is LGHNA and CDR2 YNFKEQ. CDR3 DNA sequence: TGTGCCAGCAGCCAGCCGGATTTGGGGGCGGGGAACACTGAAGCTTTCTTT. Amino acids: CASSQPDLGAGNTEAFF.

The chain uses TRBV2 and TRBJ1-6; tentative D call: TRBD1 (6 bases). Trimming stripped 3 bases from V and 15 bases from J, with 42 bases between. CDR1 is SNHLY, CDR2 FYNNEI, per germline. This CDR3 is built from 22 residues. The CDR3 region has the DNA TGTGCCAGCAGTGAGGGGTCTTTCCGTACCCTCGAACAGGGCTCCCTCTCGAGGGGCCTCCACTTT. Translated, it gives CASSEGSFRTLEQGSLSRGLHF.

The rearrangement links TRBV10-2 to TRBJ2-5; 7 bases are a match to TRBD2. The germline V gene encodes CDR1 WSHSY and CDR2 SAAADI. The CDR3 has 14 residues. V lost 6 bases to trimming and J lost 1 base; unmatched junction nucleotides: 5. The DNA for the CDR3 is TGCGCCAGCAGGAGCGGGACTCCCCAAGAGACCCAGTACTTC. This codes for CASRSGTPQETQYF.

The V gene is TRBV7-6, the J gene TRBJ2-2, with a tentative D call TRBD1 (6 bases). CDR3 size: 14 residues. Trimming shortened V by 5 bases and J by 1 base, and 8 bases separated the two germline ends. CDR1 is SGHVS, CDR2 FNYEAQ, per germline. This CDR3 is CASSPGQNTGELFF. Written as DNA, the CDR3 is TGTGCCAGCAGCCCGGGACAGAACACCGGGGAGCTGTTTTTT.

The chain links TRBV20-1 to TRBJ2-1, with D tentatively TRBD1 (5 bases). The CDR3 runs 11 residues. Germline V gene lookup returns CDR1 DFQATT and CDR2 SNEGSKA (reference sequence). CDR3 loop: CTRDSYNEQFF. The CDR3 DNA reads TGCACCAGGGACTCCTACAATGAGCAGTTCTTC.

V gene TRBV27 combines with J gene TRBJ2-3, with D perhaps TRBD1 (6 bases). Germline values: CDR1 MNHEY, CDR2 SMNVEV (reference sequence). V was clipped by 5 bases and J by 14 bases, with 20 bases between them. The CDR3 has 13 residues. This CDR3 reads CASSPPSGTRRYF. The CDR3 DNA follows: TGTGCCAGCAGTCCCCCTTCCGGGACACGCAGGTATTTT.

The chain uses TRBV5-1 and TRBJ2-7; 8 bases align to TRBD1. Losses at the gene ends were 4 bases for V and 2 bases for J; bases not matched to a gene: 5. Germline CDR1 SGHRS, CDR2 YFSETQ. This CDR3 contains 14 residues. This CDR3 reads CASSMDRETYEQYF. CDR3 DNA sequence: TGCGCCAGCAGCATGGACAGGGAGACCTACGAGCAGTACTTC.

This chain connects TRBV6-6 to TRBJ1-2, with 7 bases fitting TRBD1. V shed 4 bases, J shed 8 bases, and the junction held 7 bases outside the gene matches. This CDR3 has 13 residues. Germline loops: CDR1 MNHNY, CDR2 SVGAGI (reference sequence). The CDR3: CASSSFQGEGYTF. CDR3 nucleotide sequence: TGTGCCAGCAGTTCCTTCCAGGGGGAAGGCTACACCTTC.

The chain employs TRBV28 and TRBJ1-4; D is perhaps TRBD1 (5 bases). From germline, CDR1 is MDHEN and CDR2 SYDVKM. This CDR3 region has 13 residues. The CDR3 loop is CATGRTTNEKLFF. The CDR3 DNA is TGTGCTACAGGAAGAACAACTAATGAAAAACTGTTTTTT.

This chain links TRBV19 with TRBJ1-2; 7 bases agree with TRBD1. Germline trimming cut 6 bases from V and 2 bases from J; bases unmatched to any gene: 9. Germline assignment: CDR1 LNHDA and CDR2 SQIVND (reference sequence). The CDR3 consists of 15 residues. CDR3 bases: TGTGCCAGTAGCCCAGGGGGGACCTCAAACTATGGCTACACCTTC. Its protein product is CASSPGGTSNYGYTF.

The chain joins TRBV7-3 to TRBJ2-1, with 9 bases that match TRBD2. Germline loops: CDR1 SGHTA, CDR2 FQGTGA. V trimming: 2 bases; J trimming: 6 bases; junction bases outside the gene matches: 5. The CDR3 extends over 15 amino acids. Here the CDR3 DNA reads TGTGCCAGCAGCTTAGGGGGACTAGCTTCCAATGAGCAGTTCTTC. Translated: CASSLGGLASNEQFF.

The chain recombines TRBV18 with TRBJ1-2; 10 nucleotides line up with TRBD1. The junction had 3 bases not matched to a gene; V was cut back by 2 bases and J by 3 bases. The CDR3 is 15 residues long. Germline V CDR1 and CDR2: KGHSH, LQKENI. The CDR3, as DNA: TGTGCCAGCTCACCAGGACAGGGGGATTACTATGGCTACACCTTC. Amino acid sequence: CASSPGQGDYYGYTF. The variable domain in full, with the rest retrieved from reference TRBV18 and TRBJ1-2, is NAGVMQNPRHLVRRRGQEARLRCSPMKGHSHVYWYRQLPEEGLKFMVYLQKENIIDESGMPKERFSAEFPKEGPSILRIQQVVRGDSAAYFCASSPGQGDYYGYTFGSGTRLTVV.

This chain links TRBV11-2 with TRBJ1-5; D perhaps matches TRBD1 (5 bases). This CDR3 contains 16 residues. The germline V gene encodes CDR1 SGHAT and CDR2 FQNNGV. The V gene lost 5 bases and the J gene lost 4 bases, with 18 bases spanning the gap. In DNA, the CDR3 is TGTGCCAGCAGCCCCGAGGGATGGGGGGGTAATCAGCCCCAGCATTTT. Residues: CASSPEGWGGNQPQHF.

CDR3 nucleotide sequence: TGTGCCAGCAGTGTCCCTTTACAGGACAGGGTCACCGGGGAGCTGTTTTTT. Translating gives CASSVPLQDRVTGELFF. The V gene is TRBV2, the J gene TRBJ2-2, with 8 positions matching TRBD1. The CDR3 runs 17 residues. CDR1 and CDR2 from the germline V gene are SNHLY and FYNNEI. V was pared by 4 bases and J by 4 bases, with 11 bases of the junction left unmatched.

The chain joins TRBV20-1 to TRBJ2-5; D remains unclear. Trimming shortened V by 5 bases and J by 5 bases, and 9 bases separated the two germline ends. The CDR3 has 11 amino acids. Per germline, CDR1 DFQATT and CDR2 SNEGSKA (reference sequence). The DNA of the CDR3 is TGCAGTGCTGTTGGCTGGGAGACCCAGTACTTC. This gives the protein CSAVGWETQYF.